The clone carrying this T cell receptor beta chain was observed a handful of times. Treg sorting used a CD4+CD25+CD127-/low gate. Trimming took 4 bases from V and 5 from J, leaving 7 bases between them. CDR1 SEHNR and CDR2 FQNEAQ come from the germline V gene (reference sequence). The CDR3 is 12 amino acids. Semi-nested PCR with Nested Universal Primer A followed constant-region reverse priming of full-length variable regions. One entry per CDR3 protein, called by TCRdb with MiXCR from the 5' RACE reads. The table includes roughly 8,500 distinct CDR3 sequences, approximately 50% detected once. This receptor was obtained from a female donor with breast cancer. Sequencing was carried out using Tregs sorted from a lymph node. The chain combines TRBV7-9 with TRBJ2-3; TRBD2 might be the D (6 bases). CDR3 bases: TGTGCCAGCAGCTCCGGGGGAGATACGCAGTATTTT. Its protein product is CASSSGGDTQYF.